This is a list of T cell receptor beta chains from one sample in a study of T cell repertoires in cytomegalovirus infection. TCRdb re-called the reads with MiXCR, one entry per CDR3 protein. The table has hundreds of thousands of distinct CDR3 sequences, less than 25% seen once. The sample comprised CD8+ T cells from PBMCs. The receptors stem from a human donor in good health (CMV status not recorded). Some clones in this sample may be carry-over from other donors' samples. The CDR3 runs from the conserved cysteine through the conserved F or W. Fields, in order: clone size, J gene, V gene, D gene, CDR3 protein, CDR3 DNA. D genes are given only for firm matches. Not every row has a clone size; where given, it reads once, few, many or a size class.

many | TRBJ2-1 | TRBV7-2 | TRBD1 | CASSSTGTGGNEQFF | TGTGCCAGCAGCTCTACCGGGACAGGGGGCAATGAGCAGTTCTTC
many | TRBJ1-5 | TRBV14 | TRBD1 | CASSQQGGNQPQHF | TGTGCCAGCAGCCAGCAGGGGGGCAATCAGCCCCAGCATTTT
many | TRBJ1-2 | TRBV7-9 | - | CASSTDRNYGYTF | TGTGCCAGCAGCACCGACAGAAACTATGGCTACACCTTC
- | TRBJ1-3 | TRBV27 | - | CASSLGVAGNTIYF | TGTGCCAGCAGTTTAGGGGTTGCTGGAAACACCATATATTTT
many | TRBJ2-1 | TRBV12-3/TRBV12-4 | TRBD2 | CASSPGTSGGAMFDEQFF | TGTGCCAGCAGTCCGGGGACTAGCGGGGGGGCCATGTTTGATGAGCAGTTCTTC
few | TRBJ2-1 | TRBV20-1 | - | CSAPGYNEQFF | TGCAGTGCACCAGGTTACAATGAGCAGTTCTTC
- | TRBJ2-7 | TRBV20-1 | - | CSAIGDTTSYEQYF | TGCAGTGCCATCGGGGACACAACCTCCTACGAGCAGTACTTC
few | TRBJ2-4 | TRBV28 | TRBD2 | CASSPLAGGHKNIQYF | TGTGCCAGCAGCCCTCTAGCGGGGGGGCATAAGAACATTCAGTACTTC
- | TRBJ2-7 | TRBV20-1 | TRBD1 | CSAQDREREQYF | TGCAGTGCTCAGGACAGGGAACGCGAGCAGTACTTC
few | TRBJ1-1 | TRBV20-1 | TRBD1 | CSARDLTGLWTEAFF | TGCAGTGCTAGAGACCTGACAGGGCTTTGGACTGAAGCTTTCTTT
- | TRBJ2-1 | TRBV7-6 | - | CASSFLGLRGNEQFF | TGTGCCAGCAGTTTTCTGGGACTCCGAGGGAATGAGCAGTTCTTC